These T cell receptor beta chains were read from a single sample in a study of blood T cell repertoires in COVID-19. Clones were read by immunoSEQ multiplex PCR, and TCRdb kept only the in-frame ones, dropping some. The table records under 400,000 clones, about 89% of them present only once. The specimen was PBMCs or T cells enriched from blood (not recorded which). All receptors derive from a man between 40 and 49 years old in a cohort exposed to, infected with or recovered from COVID-19 (not recorded which). Each CDR3 is given with its conserved first and last residue. The D gene is left open where the match is weak. Rows may omit the clone size; those that give it use once, few, many or a size class.

J: TRBJ2-7; V: TRBV28; size: .; D: TRBD2; DNA: TGTGCCAGCAGTTTTCCCCTTGGACTAGCGGGTTCCTCCTACGAGCAGTACTTC; CDR3: CASSFPLGLAGSSYEQYF
J: TRBJ1-1; V: TRBV3-1/TRBV3-2; size: .; D: TRBD1; DNA: TGTGCCAGCAGCCGAATACAGGGGACTGAAGCTTTCTTT; CDR3: CASSRIQGTEAFF
J: TRBJ2-7; V: TRBV11-2; size: few; D: .; DNA: TGTGCCAGCAGCCCCGGGACAACACACGAGCAGTACTTC; CDR3: CASSPGTTHEQYF
J: TRBJ1-2; V: TRBV12-3/TRBV12-4; size: .; D: TRBD1; DNA: TGTGCCACGGAACAGGGGAGCTATGGCTACACCTTC; CDR3: CATEQGSYGYTF
J: TRBJ1-4; V: TRBV6-1; size: .; D: TRBD1; DNA: TGTGCCAGCAGTGAATCACAGGGACAGGGGGCTGAAAAACTGTTTTTT; CDR3: CASSESQGQGAEKLFF
J: TRBJ2-5; V: TRBV3-1/TRBV3-2; size: .; D: .; DNA: TGTGCCAGCAGCTTGGGGACACCTTTAGGGAAGACCCAGTACTTC; CDR3: CASSLGTPLGKTQYF
J: TRBJ2-1; V: TRBV20-1; size: .; D: .; DNA: TGCAGTGCTAGGCACGGGGATGAGCAGTTCTTC; CDR3: CSARHGDEQFF
J: TRBJ1-2; V: TRBV10-2; size: .; D: .; DNA: TGCGCCAGCAGTGAGTCGATAACAGGCCCCGGCTACACCTTC; CDR3: CASSESITGPGYTF
J: TRBJ1-2; V: TRBV19; size: .; D: .; DNA: TGTGCCAGTAGTATAGTGACAGGATCTAACTATGGCTACACCTTC; CDR3: CASSIVTGSNYGYTF
J: TRBJ1-5; V: TRBV27; size: .; D: .; DNA: TGTGCCAGATTTTCAGGGGTTGGCAATCAGCCCCAGCATTTT; CDR3: CARFSGVGNQPQHF
J: TRBJ1-2; V: TRBV19; size: .; D: .; DNA: TGTGCCAGTAGTTCTTTAGCTAACTATGGCTACACCTTC; CDR3: CASSSLANYGYTF
J: TRBJ2-1; V: TRBV27; size: .; D: .; DNA: TGTGCCAGCAGTTTCGCTGACAGATACAATGAGCAGTTCTTC; CDR3: CASSFADRYNEQFF
J: TRBJ2-3; V: TRBV3-1/TRBV3-2; size: .; D: .; DNA: TGTGCCAGCAGCCGGACAGAATCCGGCACAGATACGCAGTATTTT; CDR3: CASSRTESGTDTQYF
J: TRBJ1-2; V: TRBV28; size: .; D: TRBD1; DNA: TGTGCCAGCACCACCGCCGGGACAGAATATGGCTACACCTTC; CDR3: CASTTAGTEYGYTF
J: TRBJ1-2; V: TRBV5-4; size: once; D: .; DNA: TGTGCCAGCAGCGGCGGGGGAGCTCAGCCTCATGGCTACACCTTC; CDR3: CASSGGGAQPHGYTF
J: TRBJ1-2; V: TRBV14; size: .; D: .; DNA: TGTGCCAGCAGCCAAGATTGGAGGGGCTATAATGGCTACACCTTC; CDR3: CASSQDWRGYNGYTF
J: TRBJ2-5; V: TRBV2; size: .; D: TRBD1; DNA: TGTGCCAGCAGCGTGGGACAGTTGCAAGAGACCCAGTACTTC; CDR3: CASSVGQLQETQYF
J: TRBJ1-1; V: TRBV28; size: .; D: TRBD1; DNA: TGTGCCAGCAGTACCCCCGGGACAGGGGTGAACACTGAAGCTTTCTTT; CDR3: CASSTPGTGVNTEAFF
J: TRBJ1-1; V: TRBV14; size: few; D: TRBD1; DNA: TGTGCCAGCAGCCTCTACAGGGGTTGGAACACTGAAGCTTTCTTT; CDR3: CASSLYRGWNTEAFF
J: TRBJ1-1; V: TRBV29-1; size: once; D: .; DNA: TGCAGCGTTGTCGGAACAGGTTCCATGAACACTGAAGCTTTCTTT; CDR3: CSVVGTGSMNTEAFF
J: TRBJ1-5; V: TRBV25-1; size: .; D: TRBD1; DNA: TGTGCCAGCGGTACAGGGGGTGGTCAGCCCCAGCATTTT; CDR3: CASGTGGGQPQHF
J: TRBJ2-5; V: TRBV5-6; size: few; D: .; DNA: TGTGCCAGCAGGGAACAGATACAAGAGACCCAGTACTTC; CDR3: CASREQIQETQYF
J: TRBJ2-2; V: TRBV20-1; size: .; D: .; DNA: TGCAGTGCCGCGCCCACCGGGGAGCTGTTTTTT; CDR3: CSAAPTGELFF
J: TRBJ1-6; V: TRBV2; size: .; D: TRBD1; DNA: TGTGCCAGCAGCGTTACCGGGACAGGGAATTCACCCCTCCACTTT; CDR3: CASSVTGTGNSPLHF
J: TRBJ2-5; V: TRBV10-3; size: .; D: TRBD2; DNA: TGTGCCATCAGCGGCGGGAGGGGGGAGACCCAGTACTTC; CDR3: CAISGGRGETQYF
J: TRBJ2-7; V: TRBV3-1/TRBV3-2; size: .; D: TRBD1; DNA: TGTGCCAGCAGCCAAGCCCTTACAGGGGGCTCAAAGCAGTACTTC; CDR3: CASSQALTGGSKQYF
J: TRBJ1-5; V: TRBV4-1; size: .; D: .; DNA: TGCGCCAGCAGCCAAGTACCCCTGGCCCTGTTTAGCAATCAGCCCCAGCATTTT; CDR3: CASSQVPLALFSNQPQHF
J: TRBJ2-2; V: TRBV18; size: .; D: TRBD1; DNA: TGTGCCAGCTCACGCGAAACCGGGACAGGGGACACCGGGGAGCTGTTTTTT; CDR3: CASSRETGTGDTGELFF
J: TRBJ1-3; V: TRBV25-1; size: .; D: TRBD1; DNA: TGTGCCAGCAGTGCCGGACAGGGTAGCTCTGGAAACACCATATATTTT; CDR3: CASSAGQGSSGNTIYF
J: TRBJ1-2; V: TRBV5-5; size: .; D: .; DNA: TGTGCCAGCAGCTTGGGGCCGAACTATGGCTACACCTTC; CDR3: CASSLGPNYGYTF
J: TRBJ2-1; V: TRBV4-1; size: .; D: .; DNA: TGCGCCAGCAGCCCCCGAGAGCGGGCGGCCTACAATGAGCAGTTCTTC; CDR3: CASSPRERAAYNEQFF
J: TRBJ2-2; V: TRBV27; size: .; D: .; DNA: TGTGCCAGCAGCTGGACAGCCGGGGAGCTGTTTTTT; CDR3: CASSWTAGELFF
J: TRBJ2-7; V: TRBV5-6; size: .; D: TRBD1; DNA: TGTGCCAGCAGCTCGGCGACAGGGTCGAACGAGCAGTACTTC; CDR3: CASSSATGSNEQYF
J: TRBJ2-7; V: TRBV28; size: .; D: TRBD2; DNA: TGTGCCAGCAGTTCCTGGGGACTAGCGGGAGGGGACGAGCAGTACTTC; CDR3: CASSSWGLAGGDEQYF
J: TRBJ1-5; V: TRBV3-1/TRBV3-2; size: once; D: .; DNA: TGTGCCAGCAGCCAAGATTTGACAGGCGGTCAGCCCCAGCATTTT; CDR3: CASSQDLTGGQPQHF
J: TRBJ2-2; V: TRBV30; size: .; D: .; DNA: TGTGCCTGGAGTCCCCAGACTTGGAACACCGGGGAGCTGTTTTTT; CDR3: CAWSPQTWNTGELFF
J: TRBJ2-7; V: TRBV18; size: .; D: .; DNA: TGTGCCAGCTCCGATCCCCTGGAGGGCCGGGACGAGCAGTACTTC; CDR3: CASSDPLEGRDEQYF
J: TRBJ2-1; V: TRBV7-9; size: .; D: .; DNA: TGTGCCAGCAGCTTAGCAGCACGGGAGCTCGTCCACAATGAGCAGTTCTTC; CDR3: CASSLAARELVHNEQFF
J: TRBJ2-7; V: TRBV4-1; size: .; D: TRBD2; DNA: TGCGCCAGCAGCCAATTCTCTAGCGGGGTATCCTACGAGCAGTACTTC; CDR3: CASSQFSSGVSYEQYF
J: TRBJ2-5; V: TRBV19; size: .; D: .; DNA: TGTGCCAGTAGTATCAGGGATCAAGAGACCCAGTACTTC; CDR3: CASSIRDQETQYF
J: TRBJ1-2; V: TRBV25-1; size: .; D: .; DNA: TGTGCCAGCAGTCCTCACGGCGGAGGCTCCTATGGCTACACCTTC; CDR3: CASSPHGGGSYGYTF
J: TRBJ1-2; V: TRBV4-1; size: .; D: .; DNA: TGCGCCAGCAGCCAGTCACAGGGAGTCTGGGGCTACACCTTC; CDR3: CASSQSQGVWGYTF
J: TRBJ1-2; V: TRBV7-2; size: .; D: TRBD1; DNA: TGTGCCAGCAGCGCGACAGGGGGCGTTGGCTACACCTTC; CDR3: CASSATGGVGYTF
J: TRBJ2-3; V: TRBV28; size: .; D: .; DNA: TGTGCCAGCCAAAGCGGAGGGAGCACAGATACGCAGTATTTT; CDR3: CASQSGGSTDTQYF
J: TRBJ1-2; V: TRBV25-1; size: .; D: .; DNA: TGTGCCAGCAGGGGGCCAGGGATCTATGGCTACACCTTC; CDR3: CASRGPGIYGYTF
J: TRBJ1-3; V: TRBV28; size: .; D: .; DNA: TGTGCCAGCAATTTAAGGGGTAGAGACACCATATATTTT; CDR3: CASNLRGRDTIYF
J: TRBJ2-7; V: TRBV3-1/TRBV3-2; size: .; D: .; DNA: TGTGCCAGCAGCCTAGGGCTGGAGGGTCCCTACGAGCAGTACTTC; CDR3: CASSLGLEGPYEQYF
J: TRBJ2-1; V: TRBV25-1; size: .; D: .; DNA: TGTGCCAGCAGTGAATCGAAGCGGAAATACAATGAGCAGTTCTTC; CDR3: CASSESKRKYNEQFF
J: TRBJ1-2; V: TRBV30; size: .; D: .; DNA: TGTGCCTGGACCGCCAGGGGACCCTATGGCTACACCTTC; CDR3: CAWTARGPYGYTF
J: TRBJ2-6; V: TRBV19; size: once; D: TRBD1; DNA: TGTGCCACCGGGACAGGCGGCTCTGGGGCCAACGTCCTGACTTTC; CDR3: CATGTGGSGANVLTF
J: TRBJ2-1; V: TRBV18; size: .; D: TRBD2; DNA: TGTGCCAGCTCTCCGGGACTAGGGACCTACAATGAGCAGTTCTTC; CDR3: CASSPGLGTYNEQFF
J: TRBJ2-1; V: TRBV29-1; size: .; D: .; DNA: TGCAGCGTTAGGGGGAATGGTGAGCAGTTCTTC; CDR3: CSVRGNGEQFF
J: TRBJ1-2; V: TRBV7-2; size: .; D: TRBD1; DNA: TGTGCCAGCAGCTTAGATGGCAGGGGGTGGCTAGACTATGGCTACACCTTC; CDR3: CASSLDGRGWLDYGYTF
J: TRBJ1-1; V: TRBV5-4; size: .; D: TRBD1; DNA: TGTGCCAGCAGCCCAAGGCAGGACAGGGTGACAATGAACACTGAAGCTTTCTTT; CDR3: CASSPRQDRVTMNTEAFF
J: TRBJ1-5; V: TRBV19; size: .; D: .; DNA: TGTGCCAGCACTACACAGGACAGCTTTTATCAGCCCCAGCATTTT; CDR3: CASTTQDSFYQPQHF
J: TRBJ2-7; V: TRBV5-1; size: .; D: .; DNA: TGCGCCAGCAGCTTGGGTACAGGCCCCTACGAGCAGTACTTC; CDR3: CASSLGTGPYEQYF